This T cell receptor (beta chain) was profiled in a study of blood T cell repertoires in COVID-19. Profiled with immunoSEQ multiplex PCR; TCRdb holds only in-frame clones, not every one. The data show approximately 240,000 clones, less than 90% seen once. This CDR3 has 15 residues. With 1 base removed from V and 4 bases from J, the gap between germline ends came to 13 bases. Germline assignment: CDR1 LGHNA and CDR2 YSLEER. The source is a woman aged 60-75 years who had recovered from COVID-19. The rearrangement links TRBV4-3 to TRBJ1-2, with D perhaps TRBD1 (5 bases). The sequenced sample consisted of peripheral blood. CDR3 in DNA: TGCGCCAGCAGCCAAGGCCACGACCAGGGCTATGGCTACACCTTC. Translating it yields CASSQGHDQGYGYTF.